What follows is one T cell receptor beta chain and its context. Donors consisted of healthy bone marrow donors. This sample was taken from a study of cytomegalovirus exposure and HLA in healthy donors. The study ran its PCR with 60 Vbeta and 13 Jbeta primers. Clones were read by immunoSEQ multiplex PCR, and TCRdb kept only the in-frame ones, dropping some. The data hold some 150,000 clones, with more than 65% observed a single time. Trimming took off 8 bases at V and 1 base at J, with 11 bases between the two ends. The CDR3 is 13 amino acids. From germline, CDR1 is SNHLY and CDR2 FYNNEI. This sequence joins TRBV2 and TRBJ1-1; possibly TRBD1 for D (6 bases). This TCR was sampled from a male donor in good health and CMV-seronegative. Sequencing was carried out using PBMCs. The CDR3 spells CASLIRGNTEAFF. Written as DNA, the CDR3 is TGTGCCAGCCTGATCAGGGGGAACACTGAAGCTTTCTTT.